These 30 T cell receptor beta chains share one sample of origin, sequenced in a study of cytomegalovirus exposure and HLA in healthy donors. Primers: 60 Vbeta forward and 13 Jbeta reverse. Sequencing was performed with immunoSEQ multiplex PCR; in TCRdb, only in-frame clones are kept and a portion is missing. There are some 130,000 clones in the sample; over 70% occur only once, and approximately 2% lies in the top ten. Sequenced input: PBMCs. These TCRs come from a man in his thirties or forties in good health and CMV-seronegative.

This clone was seen only once. The J gene is TRBJ2-3, the V gene TRBV7-2; D might be TRBD1 (5 bases). Deletions cut 1 base from V and 4 bases from J, with 12 bases between. The CDR3 has 15 amino acids. Germline V CDR1 and CDR2: SGHTA, FQGNSA. Written as DNA, the CDR3 is TGTGCCAGCAGCTTAGTCTCAGGGTTTTCAGATACGCAGTATTTT. It translates to CASSLVSGFSDTQYF.

V and J are TRBV5-6 and TRBJ2-1, with a tentative D call TRBD1 (6 bases). V was trimmed by 3 bases and J by 0 bases, leaving 13 bases between them. The CDR3 is 16 amino acids. CDR1 is SGHDT, CDR2 YYEEEE, per germline. The CDR3 DNA reads as TGTGCCAGCAGCTCAAACCAGGGGACCTCCTACAATGAGCAGTTCTTC. Its translation: CASSSNQGTSYNEQFF.

The V gene is TRBV4-3, the J gene TRBJ2-1, with D possibly being TRBD2 (6 bases). The CDR3 extends over 20 amino acids. The ends were cut back, 0 bases at V and 0 bases at J, with 21 bases in the middle. CDR1 and CDR2 from the germline V gene are LGHNA and YSLEER. CDR3 nucleotide sequence: TGCGCCAGCAGCCAAGATCTATTATACCCTGGGAGGAGCTCCTACAATGAGCAGTTCTTC. Amino acid sequence: CASSQDLLYPGRSSYNEQFF.

This chain joins TRBV7-9 and TRBJ2-3; a possible D gene is TRBD1 (6 bases). Germline CDR1 SEHNR, CDR2 FQNEAQ (reference sequence). The CDR3 has 13 residues. V was clipped by 6 bases and J by 3 bases, with 10 bases between them. CDR3 protein: CASSRRGTDTQYF. The CDR3 DNA reads as TGTGCCAGCAGTCGCAGGGGAACAGATACGCAGTATTTT. Drawing the rest from reference TRBV7-9 and TRBJ2-3, the complete variable domain is DTGVSQNPRHKITKRGQNVTFRCDPISEHNRLYWYRQTLGQGPEFLTYFQNEAQLEKSRLLSDRFSAERPKGSFSTLEIQRTEQGDSAMYLCASSRRGTDTQYFGPGTRLTVL.

The chain links TRBV28 to TRBJ1-1, with TRBD1 matching over 9 bases. Germline V gives CDR1 MDHEN, CDR2 SYDVKM. V lost 8 bases to trimming and J lost 5 bases; unmatched junction nucleotides: 6. CDR3 length equals 13 residues. The CDR3 DNA reads TGTGCCAGCGGGAATGGACAGGGGACTGAAGCTTTCTTT. Translating it yields CASGNGQGTEAFF.

This clone was counted a few times. The chain joins TRBV28 to TRBJ2-2; 13 nucleotides agree with TRBD2. CDR1 is MDHEN and CDR2 is SYDVKM in the germline V gene. The CDR3 totals 18 residues. Unmatched junction bases numbered 9, after V lost 4 bases and J lost 4 bases. CDR3 protein: CASSSGLAGEIGTGELFF. CDR3 nucleotides: TGTGCCAGCAGTTCCGGACTAGCGGGAGAAATAGGCACCGGGGAGCTGTTTTTT.

A single count supports this clone. The rearrangement joins TRBV18 to TRBJ2-2; D unclear. The V gene lost 5 bases and the J gene lost 4 bases, with 5 bases spanning the gap. The CDR3 is made up of 12 amino acids. Germline CDR1 and CDR2: KGHSH and LQKENI. CDR3 nucleotide sequence: TGTGCCAGCTCATATGTCACCGGGGAGCTGTTTTTT. This sequence encodes CASSYVTGELFF.

The J gene is TRBJ2-7, the V gene TRBV5-1; the match to TRBD1 covers 7 bases. Germline CDR1 is SGHRS and CDR2 is YFSETQ. The CDR3 is 14 residues long. J was trimmed by 5 bases and V by 4 bases; bases with no gene match: 9. The CDR3 nucleotides are TGCGCCAGCAGCCCCTTACAGGGGACCCACGAGCAGTACTTC. This encodes CASSPLQGTHEQYF.

The V call is TRBV19, the J call TRBJ2-3; weak D call: TRBD2 (6 bases). The V and J ends lost 3 bases and 3 bases respectively, with 16 bases between them. Per the germline V gene, CDR1 is LNHDA and CDR2 is SQIVND (reference sequence). CDR3 size: 16 residues. CDR3 nucleotide sequence: TGTGCCAGTAGTATCTTTTCCGGGAGTAATACAGATACGCAGTATTTT. Amino acid sequence: CASSIFSGSNTDTQYF.

This chain uses TRBV27 with TRBJ1-4; no clear D gene. Germline CDR1 MNHEY, CDR2 SMNVEV (reference sequence). The V end was cut by 8 bases, the J end by 0 bases, with 25 bases between. This CDR3 is 19 amino acids long. CDR3 in amino acids: CASSATQGEGTATNEKLFF. The CDR3 bases are TGTGCCAGCTCCGCTACCCAAGGAGAAGGAACTGCAACTAATGAAAAACTGTTTTTT.

The CDR3 loop is CASSYRGTYNEQFF. As DNA, the CDR3 is TGTGCCAGCAGTTACAGGGGGACCTACAATGAGCAGTTCTTC. The V gene is TRBV14, the J gene TRBJ2-1; 8 bases agree with TRBD1. The CDR3 is 14 amino acids. CDR1 and CDR2 from the germline V gene are SGHDN and FVKESK. Losses at the gene ends were 6 bases for V and 2 bases for J; bases not matched to a gene: 3. The variable domain in full, with the rest retrieved from reference TRBV14 and TRBJ2-1, is EAGVTQFPSHSVIEKGQTVTLRCDPISGHDNLYWYRRVMGKEIKFLLHFVKESKQDESGMPNNRFLAERTGGTYSTLKVQPAELEDSGVYFCASSYRGTYNEQFFGPGTRLTVL.

The chain has TRBV5-1 and TRBJ2-3; 11 bases map to TRBD2. Germline trimming cut 2 bases from V and 6 bases from J; bases unmatched to any gene: 2. Germline V CDR1 and CDR2: SGHRS, YFSETQ. This CDR3 contains 14 residues. CDR3 residues: CASSLLAGDDTQYF. Written as DNA, the CDR3 is TGCGCCAGCAGCTTACTAGCGGGAGACGATACGCAGTATTTT.

This sequence joins TRBV5-5 and TRBJ1-1, with no clear D. The CDR3 is made up of 15 amino acids. Germline values: CDR1 SGHKS, CDR2 YYEKEE (reference sequence). V lost 4 bases and J lost 0, with 13 bases in between. CDR3 residues: CASSGSGRMNTEAFF. The CDR3 bases are TGTGCCAGCAGCGGGAGTGGACGGATGAACACTGAAGCTTTCTTT.

The chain has TRBV5-1 and TRBJ2-7; D remains unclear. The V end lost 0 bases, the J end lost 0 bases, and 4 bases lay between the germline ends. The germline V gene encodes CDR1 SGHRS and CDR2 YFSETQ. The length of the CDR3 is 13 residues. CDR3 sequence: CASSLDGSYEQYF. The CDR3 region has the DNA TGCGCCAGCAGCTTGGACGGCTCCTACGAGCAGTACTTC.

The rearrangement links TRBV6-5 to TRBJ2-7, with a weak D call TRBD2 (6 bases). Germline assignment: CDR1 MNHEY and CDR2 SVGAGI. The CDR3 sequence is 15 residues long. V lost 0 bases and J 7 bases, leaving 16 bases between the germline ends. CDR3 DNA sequence: TGTGCCAGCAGTTACTCGGGACTCGGCGGTGGGGAGCAGTACTTC. It encodes CASSYSGLGGGEQYF.

The genes are TRBV5-5 and TRBJ1-3; no clear D. Germline CDR1 SGHKS, CDR2 YYEKEE (reference sequence). This CDR3 is 15 amino acids long. The V gene lost 2 bases and the J gene lost 3 bases, with 12 bases spanning the gap. This CDR3 is CASSLARAVGNTIYF. CDR3 coding DNA: TGTGCCAGCAGCTTAGCGAGGGCTGTTGGAAACACCATATATTTT.

This clone has a handful of counts. This sequence joins TRBV15 and TRBJ1-4, with 7 bases that match TRBD1. There are 15 residues in the CDR3. The V and J ends lost 1 base and 8 bases, in that order; junction bases with no gene match: 7. From germline, CDR1 is LNHNV and CDR2 YYDKDF (reference sequence). The CDR3 is CATSRVGTVGEKLFF. CDR3 in DNA: TGTGCCACCAGCAGAGTGGGGACAGTGGGGGAAAAACTGTTTTTT.

This chain uses TRBV30 with TRBJ1-5; 7 positions agree with TRBD1. J lost 7 bases, V lost 2 bases, and 5 bases had no gene match. This CDR3 is 13 amino acids long. The germline gives CDR1 GTSNPN, CDR2 SVGIG (reference sequence). Here the CDR3 reads CAWSLAGGQPQHF. The CDR3 DNA sequence: TGTGCCTGGAGTCTGGCAGGGGGGCAGCCCCAGCATTTT.

The chain has TRBV19 and TRBJ2-2; 7 nucleotides agree with TRBD2. Per the germline V gene, CDR1 is LNHDA and CDR2 is SQIVND (reference sequence). The CDR3 has 15 residues. Germline trimming cut 5 bases from V and 5 bases from J; bases unmatched to any gene: 8. DNA of the CDR3: TGTGCCAGTAGTCGGAGCGGGAAAGGTACCGGGGAGCTGTTTTTT. Amino acid sequence: CASSRSGKGTGELFF.

This chain links TRBV10-3 with TRBJ1-2; the D gene is possibly TRBD1 (6 bases). Germline V lookup: CDR1 ENHRY, CDR2 SYGVKD. The ends were cut back, 2 bases at V and 2 bases at J, with 6 bases in the middle. This CDR3 has 13 residues. The CDR3 coding sequence is TGTGCCATCAGTGAGGGACAGAACTATGGCTACACCTTC. As protein: CAISEGQNYGYTF.

This chain links TRBV28 with TRBJ1-2, with D possibly being TRBD1 (5 bases). The V gene lost 5 bases and the J gene lost 10 bases, with 14 bases spanning the gap. Germline V lookup: CDR1 MDHEN, CDR2 SYDVKM. CDR3 length: 12 amino acids. CDR3 in DNA: TGTGCCAGCAGTCCCGGGACTCTTGACTACACCTTC. Translation: CASSPGTLDYTF.

This sequence joins TRBV6-5 and TRBJ2-7, with 8 bases fitting TRBD1. Trimming cost V 6 bases and J 6 bases; bases outside gene matches: 4. The CDR3 has 12 residues. Per germline, CDR1 MNHEY and CDR2 SVGAGI. CDR3 sequence: CASRGQDIEQYF. The CDR3 DNA reads TGTGCCAGCAGGGGACAGGATATCGAGCAGTACTTC.

The chain combines TRBV2 with TRBJ2-3; 7 nucleotides align to TRBD2. CDR1 is SNHLY, CDR2 FYNNEI, per germline. The V and J ends lost 2 bases and 1 base, in that order; junction bases with no gene match: 3. The CDR3 runs 15 residues. The CDR3 coding sequence is TGTGCCAGCAGTGAACGCGGGAGTGGCACAGATACGCAGTATTTT. This encodes CASSERGSGTDTQYF. Based on the CDR3 plus reference TRBV2 and TRBJ2-3, the full variable domain is EPEVTQTPSHQVTQMGQEVILRCVPISNHLYFYWYRQILGQKVEFLVSFYNNEISEKSEIFDDQFSVERPDGSNFTLKIRSTKLEDSAMYFCASSERGSGTDTQYFGPGTRLTVL.

This chain uses TRBV5-1 with TRBJ2-7; 9 positions match TRBD1. There are 14 residues in the CDR3. Per germline, CDR1 SGHRS and CDR2 YFSETQ. V shed 0 bases, J shed 4 bases, and the junction held 2 bases outside the gene matches. CDR3 loop: CASSLAGTGYEQYF. The CDR3 region has the DNA TGCGCCAGCAGCTTGGCCGGGACAGGGTACGAGCAGTACTTC.

To note about this clone: The sample has other DNA sequences that encode this CDR3 too. The chain joins TRBV30 to TRBJ2-3; TRBD1 matches at 9 bases. This CDR3 spans 14 amino acids. The V gene end was trimmed by 2 bases and the J gene end by 3 bases; junction bases not matched to a gene: 3. Germline values: CDR1 GTSNPN, CDR2 SVGIG (reference sequence). CDR3 region: CAWSRGQGTDTQYF. CDR3 bases: TGTGCCTGGAGTAGAGGACAGGGGACAGATACGCAGTATTTT.

The sample holds one count of this clone. This chain links TRBV2 with TRBJ2-5; no firm D call. CDR1 is SNHLY, CDR2 FYNNEI, per germline. Trimming removed 7 bases at V and 3 bases at J, with 9 bases between. CDR3 length: 12 amino acids. The CDR3 DNA follows: TGTGCCAGCACTCCTACCAAAGAGACCCAGTACTTC. Encoded protein: CASTPTKETQYF.

The CDR3 loop is CASSFGGAGTGELFF. DNA for the CDR3: TGCGCCAGCAGCTTTGGGGGCGCGGGCACCGGGGAGCTGTTTTTT. The chain recombines TRBV5-1 with TRBJ2-2; TRBD1 is a possible D gene (6 bases). CDR3 length: 15 amino acids. Germline values: CDR1 SGHRS, CDR2 YFSETQ. V lost 2 bases and J lost 4, with 12 bases in between. Full variable domain (missing parts from reference TRBV5-1 and TRBJ2-2): KAGVTQTPRYLIKTRGQQVTLSCSPISGHRSVSWYQQTPGQGLQFLFEYFSETQRNKGNFPGRFSGRQFSNSRSEMNVSTLELGDSALYLCASSFGGAGTGELFFGEGSRLTVL.

The rearrangement joins TRBV5-4 to TRBJ1-1; maybe TRBD1 (5 bases). Germline-derived CDR1 and CDR2 are SGHNT and YYREEE (reference sequence). V was clipped by 0 bases and J by 4 bases, with 16 bases between them. This CDR3 contains 16 residues. The CDR3 spells CASSLDLGGRGTEAFF. Here the CDR3 DNA reads TGTGCCAGCAGCTTGGATTTGGGAGGGAGGGGCACTGAAGCTTTCTTT.

The sample holds one count of this clone. The chain recombines TRBV7-9 with TRBJ2-1; TRBD2 might be the D (6 bases). Trimming pared 5 bases from V and 4 bases from J, leaving 15 bases between. From germline, CDR1 is SEHNR and CDR2 FQNEAQ (reference sequence). The CDR3 consists of 15 residues. CDR3 nucleotides: TGTGCCAGCAGCGACCGCGGGGTCCAGTACAATGAGCAGTTCTTC. Translating it yields CASSDRGVQYNEQFF.

The chain combines TRBV11-2 with TRBJ1-4, with 11 nucleotides matching TRBD1. Germline assignment: CDR1 SGHAT and CDR2 FQNNGV. This CDR3 comprises 15 residues. Trimming at V came to 5 bases and at J to 5 bases, leaving 4 bases not matched to a gene. The CDR3 DNA reads TGTGCCAGCAGCCCTTGGACAGGGGGCAATGAAAAACTGTTTTTT. It encodes CASSPWTGGNEKLFF.